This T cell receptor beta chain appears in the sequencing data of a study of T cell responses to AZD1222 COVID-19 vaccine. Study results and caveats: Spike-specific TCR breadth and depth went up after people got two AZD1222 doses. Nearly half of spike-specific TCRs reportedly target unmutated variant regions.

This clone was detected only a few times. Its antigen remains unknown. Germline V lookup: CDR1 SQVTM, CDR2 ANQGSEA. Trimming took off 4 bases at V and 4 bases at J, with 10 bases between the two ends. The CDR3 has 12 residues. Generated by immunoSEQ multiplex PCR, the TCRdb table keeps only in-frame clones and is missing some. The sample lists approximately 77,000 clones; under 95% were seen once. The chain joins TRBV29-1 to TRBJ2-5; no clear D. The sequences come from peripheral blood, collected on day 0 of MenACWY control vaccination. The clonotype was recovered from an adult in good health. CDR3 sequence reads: CSVAVGPETQYF. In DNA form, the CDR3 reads TGCAGCGTTGCGGTTGGCCCAGAGACCCAGTACTTC.